Each of the 3 T cell receptor beta chains below was sequenced from the same sample in a study of technical replicates of blood from a few donors. Assay used: immunoSEQ multiplex PCR; TCRdb lists only in-frame clones, some missing. The sample has 80,000 to 90,000 clones, 94% seen once; the top ten hold less than 0.3%. The specimen sequenced was T cells isolated from PBMCs. Receptors originate from a human donor in good health.

The genes are TRBV7-3 and TRBJ2-1, with TRBD2 matching 8 bases. The germline CDR1 and CDR2 sequences are SGHTA and FQGTGA. CDR3 length: 15 amino acids. V shed 2 bases and J 4 bases; nucleotides not matched to a gene: 4. The CDR3 sequence: CASSLSGGTYNEQFF. CDR3 nucleotides: TGTGCCAGCAGCTTATCGGGGGGGACTTACAATGAGCAGTTCTTC. The full variable domain, with the rest looked up from reference TRBV7-3 and TRBJ2-1, is GAGVSQTPSNKVTEKGKYVELRCDPISGHTALYWYRQSLGQGPEFLIYFQGTGAADDSGLPNDRFFAVRPEGSVSTLKIQRTERGDSAVYLCASSLSGGTYNEQFFGPGTRLTVL.

The gene calls are TRBV7-8 and TRBJ2-2; TRBD2 matches at 10 bases. J was trimmed by 7 bases and V by 5 bases; bases with no gene match: 16. The CDR3 extends over 18 amino acids. Germline V CDR1 and CDR2: SGHVS, FQNEAQ. The CDR3 region has the DNA TGTGCCAGCAGCGAGCGGACGGCTCTAGCGGGAGCGGGCGGGGAGCTGTTTTTT. Translating it yields CASSERTALAGAGGELFF.

The chain couples TRBV6-1 to TRBJ2-6; D call uncertain. The CDR3 covers 13 residues. Trimming cost V 7 bases and J 2 bases, with 6 bases left between them. Germline V gene data show CDR1 as MNHNS and CDR2 as SASEGT. The CDR3 spells CASNPTGANVLTF. The CDR3 DNA reads as TGTGCCAGCAATCCCACTGGGGCCAACGTCCTGACTTTC.